This T cell receptor (beta chain) derives from a study of T-cell reconstitution after alpha-beta-depleted transplantation in children. A remark on this clonotype: Its specificity is unknown.

V shed 0 bases and J shed 1 base, with 9 bases lying between them. CDR3 size: 15 residues. The germline CDR1 and CDR2 sequences are MGHRA and YSYEKL. Library preparation (for TCRbeta) was performed with unique molecular identifiers. TCRdb recomputed calls from the PCR reads with MiXCR, one row per CDR3 protein. The table includes fewer than 400,000 distinct CDR3 sequences, approximately 23% detected once. General study findings and limits: Among T cells one year after transplant, newly produced cells accounted for most counts and diversity. It was reported that alpha-beta T cells came from several hundred expanded graft clones (about two months after transplant).

The chain links TRBV4-1 to TRBJ1-1; D is uncertain. Source: PBMCs, mostly from graft donor cells, taken 180 days after TCRalphabeta/CD19-depleted stem cell transplant. The source is a male patient younger than 18 who had a stem cell transplant for acute lymphoblastic leukemia, so the T cells may come from the graft donor. This chain's CDR3 is CASSQEAAWNTEAFF. In nucleotides, the CDR3 is TGCGCCAGCAGCCAAGAAGCAGCGTGGAACACTGAAGCTTTCTTT.